This TCR beta chain was captured in a study of T cell responses to AZD1222 COVID-19 vaccine. Method: immunoSEQ multiplex PCR; TCRdb's copy keeps in-frame clones and lacks some. There are some 200,000 clones in the sample; about 92% occur only once, and about 1% lies in the top ten. A word on this clone: This sample also contains other DNA sequences that code for the same CDR3.

From germline, CDR1 is LNHDA and CDR2 SQIVND (reference sequence). The CDR3 is made up of 14 amino acids. V lost 7 bases and J 1 base, leaving 13 bases between the germline ends. The sequences come from peripheral blood, collected on day 0 of MenACWY control vaccination. The TCR comes from an adult in good health. This rearrangement joins TRBV19 to TRBJ1-2; a possible D gene is TRBD1 (6 bases). CDR3 sequence reads: CASTPGQINYGYTF. CDR3 DNA: TGTGCCAGTACTCCTGGACAGATTAACTATGGCTACACCTTC.